The clone carrying this T cell receptor (beta chain) was counted at least ten times. What it binds is not known. No treatment had been given to any patient before thyroid surgery. Germline loops: CDR1 GTSNPN, CDR2 SVGIG (reference sequence). The CDR3 extends over 13 amino acids. V lost 0 bases and J 0 bases, leaving 5 bases between the germline ends. The data originate from a study of metastatic and nonmetastatic thyroid tumors. About the study: Repertoire comparison spanned blood and tumor or nodule tissue of malignant and benign thyroid patients. Study findings and constraints: Reports indicated that malignant thyroid tumors showed significantly higher TCR beta diversity than benign nodules did, in blood and tumor.

TCRdb re-called clones from the PCR reads using MiXCR. This sample has about 85,000 clones; 8% to 9.5% occur once, and the top ten carry roughly 10%. Sequenced material: blood. The sequence was obtained from a female donor with papillary thyroid cancer or a benign thyroid nodule (not recorded which). Some clones in this sample may be carry-over from other donors' samples. The rearrangement joins TRBV30 to TRBJ1-1, with D unresolved. CDR3 sequence (DNA): TGTGCCTGGAGTGTACGGCTGAACACTGAAGCTTTCTTT. Translating it yields CAWSVRLNTEAFF.